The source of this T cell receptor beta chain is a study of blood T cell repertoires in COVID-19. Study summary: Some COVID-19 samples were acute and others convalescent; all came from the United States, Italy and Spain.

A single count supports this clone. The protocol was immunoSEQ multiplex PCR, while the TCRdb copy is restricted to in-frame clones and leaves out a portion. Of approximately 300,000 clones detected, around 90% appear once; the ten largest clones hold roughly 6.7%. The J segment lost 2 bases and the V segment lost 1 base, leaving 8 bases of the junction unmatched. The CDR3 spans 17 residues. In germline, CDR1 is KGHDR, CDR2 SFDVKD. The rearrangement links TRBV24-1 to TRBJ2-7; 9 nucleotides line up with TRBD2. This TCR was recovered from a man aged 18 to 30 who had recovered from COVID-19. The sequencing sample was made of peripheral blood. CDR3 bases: TGTGCCACCAGTGATTTTGGTAGCGGGGGCCTTACCTACGAGCAGTACTTC. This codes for CATSDFGSGGLTYEQYF.